This T cell receptor beta chain was sequenced for a study of T cell changes during pregnancy in multiple sclerosis. Some clones are missing from TCRdb's copy, which holds only in-frame ones; the method was immunoSEQ multiplex PCR. The table lists 78,000 or so clones, about 92% of them singletons, with about 2.8% in the top ten. The CDR3 has 15 residues. J lost 5 bases, V lost 4 bases, and 12 bases had no gene match. CDR1 is SGHNT, CDR2 YYREEE, per germline (reference sequence). The chain has TRBV5-4 and TRBJ2-7; 7 nucleotides line up with TRBD2. The TCR originated in a female donor with multiple sclerosis, enrolled in a pregnancy study. This specimen was peripheral blood, taken before pregnancy. This chain's CDR3 is CASSMLGGSRDEQYF. Here the CDR3 DNA reads TGTGCCAGCAGCATGCTCGGCGGGAGTCGTGACGAGCAGTACTTC.